The rows below give T cell receptor beta chains drawn from one sample of a study of Ad26.COV2.S vaccination and SARS-CoV-2 variants. The method was immunoSEQ multiplex PCR; TCRdb's version includes in-frame clones alone and lacks a portion of them. The table shows roughly 350,000 clones, with approximately 90% occurring only once. This specimen was peripheral blood, taken in a trial of Ad26.COV2.S vaccine versus placebo. All receptors come from a person aged 18-60 years who received the Ad26.COV2.S COVID-19 vaccine or a placebo. The CDR3 runs from the conserved cysteine through the conserved F or W. Each record gives: V gene, clone size, D gene, J gene, CDR3 DNA, CDR3 protein. D genes are given only for firm matches. Clone sizes are given selectively: once, few, many, or a class where the clone is expanded.

TRBV20-1	NA	NA	TRBJ1-2	TGCAGTGCTAGTCGGGGCCCCCGGTATGGCTACACCTTC	CSASRGPRYGYTF
TRBV27	NA	TRBD1	TRBJ1-6	TGTGCCAGCAGTTATTCCAACAGGGGTAATAATTCACCCCTCCACTTT	CASSYSNRGNNSPLHF
TRBV24-1	NA	NA	TRBJ2-4	TGTGCCACCAGTGACCAAGGGACCTATCTAGCCAAAAACATTCAGTACTTC	CATSDQGTYLAKNIQYF
TRBV7-9	NA	NA	TRBJ2-7	TGTGCCAGCAGCTTAGACGGCCACAGGGACTCCTACGAGCAGTACTTC	CASSLDGHRDSYEQYF
TRBV4-1	NA	TRBD2	TRBJ2-2	TGCGCCAGCAGGATTATAGCGGGGGGGCGACCCGGGGAGCTGTTTTTT	CASRIIAGGRPGELFF
TRBV28	NA	NA	TRBJ2-1	TGTGCCAGCACCTCCCGAGAGGGTATGGCGAACAATGAGCAGTTCTTC	CASTSREGMANNEQFF
TRBV14	NA	TRBD2	TRBJ2-2	TGTGCCAGCAGGCCAGGACTAGCGGTTACCGGGGAGCTGTTTTTT	CASRPGLAVTGELFF
TRBV11-1	NA	TRBD1	TRBJ2-7	TGTGCCAGCAGCCCCACTACAGGGGATTACGAGCAGTACTTC	CASSPTTGDYEQYF
TRBV6-5	NA	TRBD1	TRBJ1-1	TGTGCCAGCAGTTCGGACAGGGGGCATTCGCCTGAAGCTTTCTTT	CASSSDRGHSPEAFF
TRBV25-1	NA	TRBD1	TRBJ2-1	TGTGCCAGCAGTGCCATCAATCAGGGACAGGGAACCTACAATGAGCAGTTCTTC	CASSAINQGQGTYNEQFF
TRBV18	once	NA	TRBJ1-4	TGTGCCAGCTCACCGCCCGACAGTAATGAAAAACTGTTTTTT	CASSPPDSNEKLFF
TRBV19	NA	TRBD1	TRBJ1-5	TGTGCCAGTAGGGGACAGGGGGCCGGTGGTGGCAATCAGCCCCAGCATTTT	CASRGQGAGGGNQPQHF
TRBV7-9	NA	NA	TRBJ1-1	TGTGCCAGCAGCATTAGAATATCCAAAGAAGCTTTCTTT	CASSIRISKEAFF
TRBV6-5	NA	NA	TRBJ2-2	TGTGCCAGCAGTTACTCGGGCAGGGATATTAGCGGGGAGCTGTTTTTT	CASSYSGRDISGELFF
TRBV6-5	few	NA	TRBJ1-5	TGTGCCAGCTTCACAGATAGCAATCAGCCCCAGCATTTT	CASFTDSNQPQHF
TRBV28	NA	TRBD1	TRBJ2-4	TGTGCCAGCAGTCCTCGGGACAGCAAAAACATTCAGTACTTC	CASSPRDSKNIQYF
TRBV5-1	NA	NA	TRBJ2-5	TGCGCCAGCAGCATTGACTCGAGCCAAGAGACCCAGTACTTC	CASSIDSSQETQYF
TRBV2	NA	TRBD1	TRBJ1-2	TGTGCCAGCAGTGAAGTGCTTGGACAGGACGAATATGGCTACACCTTC	CASSEVLGQDEYGYTF
TRBV11-3	NA	TRBD1	TRBJ2-2	TGTGCCAGCCGTCAGGGGGTTGGCGGGGAGCTGTTTTTT	CASRQGVGGELFF
TRBV18	NA	NA	TRBJ2-7	TGTGCCAGCTCACCTCTCGGGAACCTAGGGCCCCACGAGCAGTACTTC	CASSPLGNLGPHEQYF
TRBV13	NA	NA	TRBJ1-3	TGTGCCAGCAGCTTACAGAGATCTGGAAACACCATATATTTT	CASSLQRSGNTIYF
TRBV11-3	NA	NA	TRBJ2-1	TGTGCCAGCAGCTTAGAGGGAGGTGCCTTTTCCAATGAGCAGTTCTTC	CASSLEGGAFSNEQFF
TRBV2	NA	TRBD1	TRBJ2-7	TGTGCCAGCAGCAGGGACAGGGAGAGATCCTACGAGCAGTACTTC	CASSRDRERSYEQYF
TRBV7-2	few	NA	TRBJ2-1	TGTGCCAGCAGCTCCAGGGTATTCTCCTACAATGAGCAGTTCTTC	CASSSRVFSYNEQFF
TRBV29-1	NA	TRBD1	TRBJ2-1	TGCAGCGTACCTAAGGGACAGGGATTCTACAATGAGCAGTTCTTC	CSVPKGQGFYNEQFF
TRBV7-3	NA	TRBD1	TRBJ1-6	TGTGCCAGCAGCTTATTTGGACAGGGTCGTAATTCACCCCTCCACTTT	CASSLFGQGRNSPLHF
TRBV6-1	NA	TRBD1	TRBJ2-3	TGTGCCAGCAGTGACCCGGACAGGGAGGCAGATACGCAGTATTTT	CASSDPDREADTQYF
TRBV27	few	NA	TRBJ2-7	TGTGCCAGCAGACAGGGCCTCTCCTACGAGCAGTACTTC	CASRQGLSYEQYF
TRBV19	NA	NA	TRBJ1-1	TGTGCCAGTAGTATGGGGATTGGGGACACTGAAGCTTTCTTT	CASSMGIGDTEAFF
TRBV11-2	NA	NA	TRBJ2-7	TGTGCCAGCAGCTTAGAGCCGGGGGCGATCATTTACGAGCAGTACTTC	CASSLEPGAIIYEQYF
TRBV2	NA	TRBD1	TRBJ1-1	TGTGCCAGCAGTAGACAGGGGGACACTGAAGCTTTCTTT	CASSRQGDTEAFF
TRBV7-8	NA	NA	TRBJ2-1	TGTGCCAGCAGCTTTGTGGCTAGGGGGTCCAATGAGCAGTTCTTC	CASSFVARGSNEQFF
TRBV28	NA	TRBD2	TRBJ2-5	TGTGCCAGCAGCCCGGGGGCTAGCGGGAACCAAGAGACCCAGTACTTC	CASSPGASGNQETQYF
TRBV5-6	NA	NA	TRBJ1-1	TGTGCCAGCAGCTTTAACCCTGGGGCCGACCAAACTGAAGCTTTCTTT	CASSFNPGADQTEAFF